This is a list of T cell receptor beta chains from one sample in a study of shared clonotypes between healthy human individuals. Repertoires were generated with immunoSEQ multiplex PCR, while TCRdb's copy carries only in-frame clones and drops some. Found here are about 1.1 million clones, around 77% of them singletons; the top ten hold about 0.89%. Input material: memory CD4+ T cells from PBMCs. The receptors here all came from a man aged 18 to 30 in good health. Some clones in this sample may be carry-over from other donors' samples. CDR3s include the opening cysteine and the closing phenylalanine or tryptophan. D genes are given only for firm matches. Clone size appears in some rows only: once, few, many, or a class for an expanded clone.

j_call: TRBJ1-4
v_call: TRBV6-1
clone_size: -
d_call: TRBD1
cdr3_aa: CASNPLTGGDEKLFF
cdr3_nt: TGTGCCAGCAACCCGCTGACAGGGGGGGATGAAAAACTGTTTTTT

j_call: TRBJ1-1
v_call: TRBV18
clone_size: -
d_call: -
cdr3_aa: CASSPGVSSTEAFF
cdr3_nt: TGTGCCAGCTCACCCGGCGTCTCAAGCACTGAAGCTTTCTTT

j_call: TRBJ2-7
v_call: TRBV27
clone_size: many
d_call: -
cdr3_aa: CASSLAAGGGGYEQYF
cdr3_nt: TGTGCCAGCAGCCTAGCCGCAGGGGGAGGGGGCTACGAGCAGTACTTC

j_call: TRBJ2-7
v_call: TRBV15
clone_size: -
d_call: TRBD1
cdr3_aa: CATSRTGGSYEQYF
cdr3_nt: TGTGCCACCAGCAGGACAGGGGGATCCTACGAGCAGTACTTC

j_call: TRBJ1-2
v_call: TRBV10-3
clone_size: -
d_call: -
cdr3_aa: CAISAGTGYNYGYTF
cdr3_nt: TGTGCCATCAGCGCCGGGACGGGTTATAACTATGGCTACACCTTC

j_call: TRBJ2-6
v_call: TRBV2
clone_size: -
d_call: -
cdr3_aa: CASSVGTAGANVLTF
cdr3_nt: TGTGCCAGCAGTGTCGGTACCGCTGGGGCCAACGTCCTGACTTTC

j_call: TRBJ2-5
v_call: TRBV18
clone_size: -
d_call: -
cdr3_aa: CASSPQAVETQYF
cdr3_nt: TGTGCCAGCTCGCCACAGGCGGTGGAGACCCAGTACTTC

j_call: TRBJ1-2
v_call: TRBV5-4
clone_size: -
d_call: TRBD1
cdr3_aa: CASSRTGTASRGYTF
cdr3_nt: TGTGCCAGCAGCAGGACCGGGACAGCATCGAGGGGCTACACCTTC

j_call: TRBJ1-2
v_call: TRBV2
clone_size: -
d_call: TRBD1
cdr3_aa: CASSDDRGQSYGYTF
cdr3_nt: TGTGCCAGCAGCGATGACAGGGGGCAGAGCTATGGCTACACCTTC

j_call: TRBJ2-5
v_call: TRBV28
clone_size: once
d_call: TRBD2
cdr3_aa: CASSPGGPETQYF
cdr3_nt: TGTGCCAGCAGCCCGGGAGGCCCAGAGACCCAGTACTTC

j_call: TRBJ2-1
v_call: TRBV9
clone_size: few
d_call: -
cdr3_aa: CASSVEGDEQFF
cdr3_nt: TGTGCCAGCAGCGTAGAGGGGGATGAGCAGTTCTTC

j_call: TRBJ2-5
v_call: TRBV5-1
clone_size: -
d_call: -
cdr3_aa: CASSLTVQETQYF
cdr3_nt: TGCGCCAGCAGCTTGACTGTCCAAGAGACCCAGTACTTC

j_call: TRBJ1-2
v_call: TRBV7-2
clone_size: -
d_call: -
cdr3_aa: CASSPMWQGSGYTF
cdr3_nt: TGTGCCAGCAGCCCTATGTGGCAGGGGAGCGGCTACACCTTC

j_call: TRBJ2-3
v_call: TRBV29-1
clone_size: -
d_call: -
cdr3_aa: CSLGFSGPTDTQYF
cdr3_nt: TGCAGCCTAGGGTTTAGCGGACCCACAGATACGCAGTATTTT

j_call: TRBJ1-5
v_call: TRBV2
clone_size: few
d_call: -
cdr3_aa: CASSQGTVSNQPQHF
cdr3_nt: TGTGCCAGCAGTCAAGGCACGGTTAGCAATCAGCCCCAGCATTTT

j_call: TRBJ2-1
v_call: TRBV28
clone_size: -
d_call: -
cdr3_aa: CASRPPGAYNEQFF
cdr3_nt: TGTGCCAGCAGACCTCCGGGGGCGTACAATGAGCAGTTCTTC

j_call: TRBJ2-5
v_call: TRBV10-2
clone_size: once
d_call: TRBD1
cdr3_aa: CASRTGTEQETQYF
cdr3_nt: TGCGCCAGCAGAACAGGGACAGAACAAGAGACCCAGTACTTC

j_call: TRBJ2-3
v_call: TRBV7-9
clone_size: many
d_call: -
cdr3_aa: CASTRYTDTQYF
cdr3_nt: TGTGCCAGCACACGATACACAGATACGCAGTATTTT